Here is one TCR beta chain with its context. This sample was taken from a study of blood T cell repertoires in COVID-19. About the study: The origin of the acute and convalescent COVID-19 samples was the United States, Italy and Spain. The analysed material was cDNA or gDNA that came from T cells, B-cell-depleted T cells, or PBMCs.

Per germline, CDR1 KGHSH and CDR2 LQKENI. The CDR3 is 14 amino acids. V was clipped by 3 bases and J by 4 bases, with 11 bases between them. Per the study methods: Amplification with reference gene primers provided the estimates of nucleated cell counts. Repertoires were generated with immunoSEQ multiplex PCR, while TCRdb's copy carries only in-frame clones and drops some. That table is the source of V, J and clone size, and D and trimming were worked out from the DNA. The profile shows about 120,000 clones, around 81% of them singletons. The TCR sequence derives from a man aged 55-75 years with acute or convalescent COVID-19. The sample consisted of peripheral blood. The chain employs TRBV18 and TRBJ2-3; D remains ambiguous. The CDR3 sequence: CASSPTRSADTQYF. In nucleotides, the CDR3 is TGTGCCAGCTCACCTACAAGGAGCGCAGATACGCAGTATTTT.